The 23 T cell receptor beta chains below come from one sample, sequenced in a study of T cell changes during pregnancy in multiple sclerosis. The repertoire was sequenced with immunoSEQ multiplex PCR; TCRdb's copy has only in-frame clones and lacks some. The sample shows approximately 62,000 clones, 93% of them seen only once. This specimen consisted of CD8+ T cells from peripheral blood mononuclear cells, obtained in the second trimester of pregnancy. The receptors stem from a female donor with multiple sclerosis, enrolled in a pregnancy study.

The chain links TRBV5-1 to TRBJ2-2; weak D call: TRBD1 (5 bases). Deletions cut 3 bases from V and 11 bases from J, with 11 bases between. Germline lookup yields CDR1 SGHRS and CDR2 YFSETQ. The CDR3 extends over 12 amino acids. The CDR3 DNA follows: TGCGCCAGCAGCTCCGACAGCCCTGAGCTGTTTTTT. Its protein product is CASSSDSPELFF.

V gene TRBV7-9 combines with J gene TRBJ2-5, with 7 bases fitting TRBD2. The CDR3 sequence is 15 residues long. Per germline, CDR1 SEHNR and CDR2 FQNEAQ (reference sequence). Trimming at V came to 5 bases and at J to 1 base, leaving 7 bases not matched to a gene. CDR3 sequence: CASSDGGTPQETQYF. The CDR3 DNA reads as TGTGCCAGCAGCGACGGGGGGACCCCCCAAGAGACCCAGTACTTC.

This clone was counted a single time. This chain joins TRBV21-1 and TRBJ2-7; TRBD1, as called in the table, went unchecked against the DNA. TRBV21-1 is a pseudogene. The CDR3 sequence is 13 residues long. CDR3 sequence reads: CAIPGAWEYEQYF. CDR3 DNA: TGTGCCATTCCAGGGGCTTGGGAGTACGAGCAGTACTTC.

This chain connects TRBV10-1 to TRBJ2-7; D ambiguous. Looked up from germline, CDR1 is WNHNN and CDR2 is SYGVQD (reference sequence). CDR3 size: 12 residues. V dropped 2 bases and J dropped 5 bases, with 7 bases sitting between them. CDR3 loop: CASSEAFNEQYF. The CDR3 nucleotides are TGCGCCAGCAGTGAGGCGTTTAACGAGCAGTACTTC.

The chain couples TRBV9 to TRBJ2-7; a possible D gene is TRBD1 (5 bases). Germline CDR1 and CDR2: SGDLS and YYNGEE. There are 15 residues in the CDR3. Trimming removed 4 bases at V and 2 bases at J, with 16 bases between. In DNA form, the CDR3 reads TGTGCCAGCAGCCCTTTTTCAGGGTACACCTACGAGCAGTACTTC. It translates to CASSPFSGYTYEQYF. The whole variable domain, remainder taken from reference TRBV9 and TRBJ2-7, is DSGVTQTPKHLITATGQRVTLRCSPRSGDLSVYWYQQSLDQGLQFLIQYYNGEERAKGNILERFSAQQFPDLHSELNLSSLELGDSALYFCASSPFSGYTYEQYFGPGTRLTVT.

This clone was observed a single time. The rearrangement joins TRBV2 to TRBJ2-2; a possible D gene is TRBD2 (6 bases). V was shortened by 3 bases and J by 0 bases, with 17 bases between the two germline ends. This CDR3 region has 18 residues. The V gene's germline CDR1 is SNHLY and CDR2 FYNNEI. In nucleotides, the CDR3 is TGTGCCAGCAGTGAGCTTCTAGGAGGGGTCACGAACACCGGGGAGCTGTTTTTT. It translates to CASSELLGGVTNTGELFF.

This clone was found a few times. The rearrangement joins TRBV4-2 to TRBJ2-3; 8 bases agree with TRBD1. Unmatched junction bases numbered 9, after V lost 3 bases and J lost 4 bases. This CDR3 is built from 16 residues. Germline V gene data show CDR1 as LGHNA and CDR2 as YNFKEQ. DNA for the CDR3: TGTGCCAGCAGCCAGGGGCCGGGACAGGCGGCAGATACGCAGTATTTT. This translates into CASSQGPGQAADTQYF.

The J gene is TRBJ1-2, the V gene TRBV7-6; TRBD1 might be the D (6 bases). V was clipped by 4 bases and J by 4 bases, with 16 bases between them. The CDR3 contains 15 residues. The germline CDR1 and CDR2 sequences are SGHVS and FNYEAQ. The CDR3 sequence is CASSSLSGTIYGYTF. The DNA for the CDR3 is TGTGCCAGCAGCTCGTTGTCCGGGACAATCTATGGCTACACCTTC.

This chain links TRBV6-1 with TRBJ2-7; perhaps TRBD2 as D (7 bases). The CDR3 extends over 14 amino acids. CDR1 is MNHNS and CDR2 is SASEGT in the germline V gene. V was cut by 3 bases and J by 4 bases, with 13 bases left in between. The CDR3 DNA is TGTGCCAGCAGTGAGTTTAGGGGGGGGTACGAGCAGTACTTC. It is translated as CASSEFRGGYEQYF.

This clone was recorded once. V is TRBV28 and J is TRBJ2-7; TRBD1 aligns across 9 bases. The CDR3 runs 15 residues. With 6 bases clipped from V and 1 base from J, the junction kept 7 bases outside the gene matches. The germline gives CDR1 MDHEN, CDR2 SYDVKM. The CDR3 protein is CASSHTGGQSYEQYF. In nucleotides, the CDR3 is TGTGCCAGCAGCCATACAGGGGGCCAGTCCTACGAGCAGTACTTC.

The chain has TRBV29-1 and TRBJ2-7; D is unresolved. Between the trimmed V and J ends, which lost 4 bases and 4 bases, there was a span of 11 bases. The CDR3 spans 12 residues. Germline V gene lookup returns CDR1 SQVTM and CDR2 ANQGSEA. The CDR3 region is CSVGPPGYEQYF. The DNA for the CDR3 is TGCAGCGTTGGGCCCCCGGGTTACGAGCAGTACTTC.

This clone appeared a few times. The chain couples TRBV7-9 to TRBJ2-1, with D maybe TRBD2 (5 bases). The length of the CDR3 is 16 residues. Germline-derived CDR1 and CDR2 are SEHNR and FQNEAQ (reference sequence). With 0 bases removed from V and 1 base from J, the gap between germline ends came to 10 bases. The CDR3 spells CASSLAGRGSYNEQFF. CDR3 bases: TGTGCCAGCAGCTTAGCAGGGAGAGGGTCCTACAATGAGCAGTTCTTC.

The J gene is TRBJ2-1, the V gene TRBV4-3, with D possibly matching TRBD2 (7 bases). The V end was cut by 0 bases, the J end by 4 bases, with 13 bases between. This CDR3 is 16 amino acids long. CDR1 LGHNA and CDR2 YSLEER come from the germline V gene. CDR3 coding DNA: TGCGCCAGCAGCCAAGATAATGGGGGGGCTTACAATGAGCAGTTCTTC. This translates into CASSQDNGGAYNEQFF.

This sequence joins TRBV5-1 and TRBJ2-7; D unresolved. V shed 1 base and J shed 3 bases, with 11 bases lying between them. The length of the CDR3 is 14 residues. Germline values: CDR1 SGHRS, CDR2 YFSETQ. The CDR3 protein is CASSLSGANYEQYF. The CDR3 coding sequence is TGCGCCAGCAGCTTGAGTGGAGCGAACTACGAGCAGTACTTC.

This clone was counted only a few times. V and J are TRBV15 and TRBJ2-3; 7 bases are shared with TRBD1. CDR3 size: 18 residues. After removal of 5 bases from V and 5 bases from J, the junction contained 19 bases not matched to a gene. CDR1 is LNHNV and CDR2 is YYDKDF in the germline V gene (reference sequence). In nucleotides, the CDR3 is TGTGCCACCAGCTCCCGGACAGGAAGTAGTCAGGGGTTAGATACGCAGTATTTT. Its translation: CATSSRTGSSQGLDTQYF.

This rearrangement joins TRBV9 to TRBJ1-2, with D possibly TRBD1 on 6 matching bases. The germline V and J ends were trimmed by 2 bases and 4 bases, with 15 bases remaining between them. The V gene's germline CDR1 is SGDLS and CDR2 YYNGEE. The CDR3 totals 15 residues. The CDR3 loop reads CASSVTQGIGYGYTF. The CDR3 DNA reads TGTGCCAGCAGCGTTACACAGGGAATTGGCTATGGCTACACCTTC.

This rearrangement joins TRBV18 to TRBJ2-3; 9 positions match TRBD1. CDR1 is KGHSH, CDR2 LQKENI, per germline. CDR3 length: 15 amino acids. J lost 4 bases, V lost 6 bases, and 8 bases had no gene match. The CDR3 DNA reads as TGTGCCAGCTCCGAGGGGACAGGGATAGCAGATACGCAGTATTTT. It is translated as CASSEGTGIADTQYF.

This clone was observed a single time. V is TRBV5-1 and J is TRBJ2-7, with 8 positions matching TRBD1. V lost 0 bases, J lost 3 bases, and 2 bases stayed unmatched. The CDR3 has 14 residues. Germline CDR1 reads SGHRS; CDR2 reads YFSETQ. CDR3 sequence (DNA): TGCGCCAGCAGCTTGGGGACAGGGTTCTACGAGCAGTACTTC. This sequence encodes CASSLGTGFYEQYF.

The genes are TRBV7-9 and TRBJ2-1, with D maybe TRBD2 (6 bases). Germline assignment: CDR1 SEHNR and CDR2 FQNEAQ (reference sequence). This CDR3 spans 15 amino acids. Deletions cut 0 bases from V and 3 bases from J, with 9 bases between. DNA of the CDR3: TGTGCCAGCAGCTTAGCGGGAGGTAACTACAATGAGCAGTTCTTC. Amino acid sequence: CASSLAGGNYNEQFF.

This chain connects TRBV19 to TRBJ2-1; weak D call: TRBD2 (5 bases). V lost 6 bases to trimming and J lost 8 bases, with 17 bases between them. This CDR3 region has 14 residues. In germline, CDR1 is LNHDA, CDR2 SQIVND (reference sequence). The CDR3 is CASREGFRGDEQFF. The CDR3 DNA follows: TGTGCCAGTAGAGAGGGTTTTCGTGGGGATGAGCAGTTCTTC.

The chain joins TRBV27 to TRBJ1-5; no firm D call. Trimming pared 7 bases from V and 6 bases from J, leaving 16 bases between. The CDR3 has 14 amino acids. CDR1 and CDR2 from the germline V gene are MNHEY and SMNVEV (reference sequence). The CDR3, as DNA: TGTGCCAGCATGAAGGCCGGGGTGGGTCAGCCCCAGCATTTT. Translated: CASMKAGVGQPQHF.

The chain uses TRBV7-3 and TRBJ2-7, with TRBD2 matching 7 bases. Germline V CDR1 and CDR2: SGHTA, FQGTGA. Germline trimming cut 10 bases from V and 7 bases from J; bases unmatched to any gene: 22. CDR3 length equals 16 residues. CDR3 sequence reads: CATSLGASGDPKEQYF. In DNA form, the CDR3 reads TGTGCCACCTCCCTAGGGGCTAGCGGAGACCCTAAGGAGCAGTACTTC.

The V gene is TRBV5-8, the J gene TRBJ2-1; 7 bases map to TRBD1. J lost 0 bases, V lost 0 bases, and 6 bases had no gene match. CDR1 is SGHTS, CDR2 YDEGEE, per germline. This CDR3 comprises 17 residues. The CDR3 spells CASSLGRTGDSYNEQFF. As DNA, the CDR3 is TGTGCCAGCAGCTTGGGTCGGACAGGCGACTCCTACAATGAGCAGTTCTTC.